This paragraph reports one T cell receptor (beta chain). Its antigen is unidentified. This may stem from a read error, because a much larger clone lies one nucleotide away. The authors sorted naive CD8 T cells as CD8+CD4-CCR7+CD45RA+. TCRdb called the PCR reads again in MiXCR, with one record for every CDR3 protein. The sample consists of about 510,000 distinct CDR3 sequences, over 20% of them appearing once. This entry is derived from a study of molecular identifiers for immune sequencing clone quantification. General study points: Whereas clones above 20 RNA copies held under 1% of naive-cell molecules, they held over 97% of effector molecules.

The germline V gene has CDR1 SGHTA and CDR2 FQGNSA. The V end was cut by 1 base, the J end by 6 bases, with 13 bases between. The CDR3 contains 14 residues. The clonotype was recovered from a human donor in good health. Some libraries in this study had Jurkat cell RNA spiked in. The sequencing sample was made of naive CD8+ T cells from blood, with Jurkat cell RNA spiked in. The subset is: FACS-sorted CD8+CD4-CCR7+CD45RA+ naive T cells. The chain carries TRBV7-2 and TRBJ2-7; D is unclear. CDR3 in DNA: TGTGCCAGCAGCTTAGTGCCGGGTTTCTGCGAGCAGTACTTC. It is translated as CASSLVPGFCEQYF. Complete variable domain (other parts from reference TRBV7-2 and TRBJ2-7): GAGVSQSPSNKVTEKGKDVELRCDPISGHTALYWYRQSLGQGLEFLIYFQGNSAPDKSGLPSDRFSAERTGGSVSTLTIQRTQQEDSAVYLCASSLVPGFCEQYFGPGTRLTVT.